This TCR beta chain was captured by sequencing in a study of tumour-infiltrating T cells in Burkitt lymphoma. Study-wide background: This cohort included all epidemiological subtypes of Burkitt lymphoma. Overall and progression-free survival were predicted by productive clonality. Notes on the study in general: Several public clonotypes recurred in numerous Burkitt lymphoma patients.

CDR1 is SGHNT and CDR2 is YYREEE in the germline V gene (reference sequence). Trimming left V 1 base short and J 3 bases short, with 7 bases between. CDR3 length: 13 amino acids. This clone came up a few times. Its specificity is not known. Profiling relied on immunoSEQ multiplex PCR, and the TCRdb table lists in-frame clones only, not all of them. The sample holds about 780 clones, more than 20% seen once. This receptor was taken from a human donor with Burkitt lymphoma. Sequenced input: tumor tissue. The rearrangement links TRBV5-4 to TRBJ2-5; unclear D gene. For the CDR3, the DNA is TGTGCCAGCAGCTTGTGGCTTGAAGAGACCCAGTACTTC. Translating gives CASSLWLEETQYF.